One and the same sample provided the 11 T cell receptor beta chains below, sequenced in a study of response to subunit inactivated influenza vaccine. One entry per CDR3 protein results from TCRdb running MiXCR on the RT-PCR reads. Of under 200,000 distinct CDR3 sequences in the sample, about 11% were seen once. The starting material was CD8+ T cells sorted from PBMCs, obtained less than 30 months after vaccination. The receptors were gathered from a man aged 45 to 75 who received an inactivated influenza vaccine.

This clonotype has just a few counts. The V and J genes are TRBV12-3 or TRBV12-4 and TRBJ2-1, with 7 bases fitting TRBD2. V lost 6 bases, J lost 3 bases, and 11 bases stayed unmatched. This CDR3 contains 16 residues. The CDR3 DNA reads as TGTGCCAGCAGCCCCTGGGAAGCGGGGCTCTACAATGAGCAGTTCTTC. This codes for CASSPWEAGLYNEQFF.

The sample holds a few counts of this clonotype. The chain recombines TRBV19 with TRBJ1-2; the D is unclear. CDR1 is LNHDA, CDR2 SQIVND, per germline (reference sequence). The CDR3 contains 12 residues. Between the trimmed V and J ends, which lost 1 base and 10 bases, there was a span of 10 bases. The CDR3 is CASSIGRMDYTF. Written as DNA, the CDR3 is TGTGCCAGTAGTATAGGGCGGATGGACTACACCTTC.

This clonotype was seen ten or more times. This chain links TRBV7-9 with TRBJ1-1; D is possibly TRBD1 (6 bases). V was trimmed by 4 bases and J by 5 bases, leaving 8 bases between them. This CDR3 comprises 12 residues. The V gene's germline CDR1 is SEHNR and CDR2 FQNEAQ (reference sequence). The CDR3 coding sequence is TGTGCCAGCAGCTCGGGACAAACTGAAGCTTTCTTT. It codes for CASSSGQTEAFF.

This clonotype was seen only a few times. This chain connects TRBV2 to TRBJ2-1, with D unclear. Germline CDR1 reads SNHLY; CDR2 reads FYNNEI. The germline V and J ends were trimmed by 3 bases and 8 bases, with 11 bases remaining between them. The CDR3 totals 13 residues. CDR3 nucleotide sequence: TGTGCCAGCAGTGAGTCGACTTTTGATGAGCAGTTCTTC. Amino acids: CASSESTFDEQFF.

The chain carries TRBV20-1 and TRBJ2-7; TRBD2 is a possible D gene (5 bases). V shed 2 bases and J shed 3 bases, with 11 bases lying between them. The CDR3 is made up of 13 amino acids. The germline CDR1 and CDR2 sequences are DFQATT and SNEGSKA (reference sequence). CDR3 bases: TGCAGTGCTAGACCGGGATCGAACTACGAGCAGTACTTC. Translating it yields CSARPGSNYEQYF.

This chain joins TRBV12-3 or TRBV12-4 and TRBJ2-5; 8 bases map to TRBD2. CDR3 length: 17 residues. The J segment lost 0 bases and the V segment lost 6 bases, leaving 12 bases of the junction unmatched. The DNA of the CDR3 is TGTGCCAGCAGCCCCTCCACTAGCGGTCATTACCAAGAGACCCAGTACTTC. Translating it yields CASSPSTSGHYQETQYF.

The V gene is TRBV12-3 or TRBV12-4, the J gene TRBJ2-7, with D tentatively TRBD1 (5 bases). The V and J ends lost 6 bases and 5 bases respectively, with 11 bases between them. This CDR3 is 12 amino acids long. The CDR3 region has the DNA TGTGCCAGCAGCCCCGACAGTCACGAGCAGTACTTC. This encodes CASSPDSHEQYF.

This clonotype was seen repeatedly, ten times or more. The J gene is TRBJ2-7, the V gene TRBV3-1; D is unresolved. From germline, CDR1 is LGHDT and CDR2 YNNKEL (reference sequence). The V gene lost 5 bases and the J gene lost 2 bases, with 7 bases spanning the gap. The CDR3 runs to 12 residues. CDR3 sequence (DNA): TGTGCCAGCAGCAATAGACCCTACGAGCAGTACTTC. Translating gives CASSNRPYEQYF.

This clonotype came up many times. The chain is built from TRBV20-1 and TRBJ2-1; D might be TRBD1 or TRBD2, each matching 5 bases. This CDR3 contains 14 residues. Germline V gene lookup returns CDR1 DFQATT and CDR2 SNEGSKA (reference sequence). Trimming took off 6 bases at V and 0 bases at J, with 12 bases between the two ends. The CDR3 reads CSAVGTSSYNEQFF. As DNA, the CDR3 is TGCAGTGCGGTCGGGACCAGCTCCTACAATGAGCAGTTCTTC.

This rearrangement joins TRBV30 to TRBJ2-7; a possible D gene is TRBD2 (7 bases). V shed 4 bases and J shed 1 base, with 11 bases lying between them. Germline V gene sequence: CDR1 GTSNPN, CDR2 SVGIG (reference sequence). The CDR3 has 13 amino acids. CDR3 coding DNA: TGTGCCTGGAACCGGGGGGCTTCCTACGAGCAGTACTTC. The encoded protein is CAWNRGASYEQYF.

This chain links TRBV9 with TRBJ1-6; the D is unclear. CDR3 length: 12 residues. V dropped 2 bases and J dropped 9 bases, with 6 bases sitting between them. Germline CDR1 is SGDLS and CDR2 is YYNGEE. CDR3 residues: CASSVPGSPLHF. The CDR3 nucleotides are TGTGCCAGCAGCGTCCCAGGTTCACCCCTCCACTTT.